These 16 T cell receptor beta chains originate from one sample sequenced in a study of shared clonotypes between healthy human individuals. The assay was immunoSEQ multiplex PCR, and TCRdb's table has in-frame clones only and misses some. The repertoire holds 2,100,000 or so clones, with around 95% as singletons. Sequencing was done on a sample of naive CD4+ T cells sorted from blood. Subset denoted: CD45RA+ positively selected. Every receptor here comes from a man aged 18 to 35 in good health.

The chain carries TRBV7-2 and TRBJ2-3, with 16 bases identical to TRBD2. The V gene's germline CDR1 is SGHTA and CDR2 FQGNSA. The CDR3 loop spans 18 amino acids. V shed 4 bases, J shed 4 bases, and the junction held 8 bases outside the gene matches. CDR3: CASSSQGTSGGGSDTQYF. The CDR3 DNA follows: TGTGCCAGCAGCTCACAAGGGACTAGCGGGGGGGGTTCAGATACGCAGTATTTT.

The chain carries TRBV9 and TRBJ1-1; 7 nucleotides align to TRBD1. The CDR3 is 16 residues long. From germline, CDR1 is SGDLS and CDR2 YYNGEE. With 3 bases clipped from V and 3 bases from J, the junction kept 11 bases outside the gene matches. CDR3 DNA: TGTGCCAGCAGCGGTATGACAGGGCTTTTAGACACTGAAGCTTTCTTT. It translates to CASSGMTGLLDTEAFF.

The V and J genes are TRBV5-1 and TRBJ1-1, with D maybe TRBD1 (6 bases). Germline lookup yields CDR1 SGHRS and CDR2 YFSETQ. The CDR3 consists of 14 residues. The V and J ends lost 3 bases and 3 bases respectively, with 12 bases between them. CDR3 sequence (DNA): TGCGCCAGCAGCTGGGCAGGGGAGGACACTGAAGCTTTCTTT. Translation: CASSWAGEDTEAFF.

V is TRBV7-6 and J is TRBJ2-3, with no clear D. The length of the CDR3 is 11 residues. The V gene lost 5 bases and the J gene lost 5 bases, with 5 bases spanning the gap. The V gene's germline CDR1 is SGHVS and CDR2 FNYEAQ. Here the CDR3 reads CASSIGDTQYF. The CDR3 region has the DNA TGTGCCAGCAGCATTGGAGATACGCAGTATTTT.

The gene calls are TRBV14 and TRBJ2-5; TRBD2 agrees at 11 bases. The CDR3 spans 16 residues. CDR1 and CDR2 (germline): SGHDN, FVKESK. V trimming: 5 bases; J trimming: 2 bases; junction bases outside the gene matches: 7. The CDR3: CASSYLLAGGQETQYF. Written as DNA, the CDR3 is TGTGCCAGCAGCTATCTTCTAGCGGGGGGACAAGAGACCCAGTACTTC.

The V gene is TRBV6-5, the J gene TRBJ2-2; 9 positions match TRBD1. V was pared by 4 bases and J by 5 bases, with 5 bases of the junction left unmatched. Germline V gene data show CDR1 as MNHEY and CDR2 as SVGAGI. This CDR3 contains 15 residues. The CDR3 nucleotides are TGTGCCAGCAGTTCACAGGGGGCCGTTACCGGGGAGCTGTTTTTT. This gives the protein CASSSQGAVTGELFF.

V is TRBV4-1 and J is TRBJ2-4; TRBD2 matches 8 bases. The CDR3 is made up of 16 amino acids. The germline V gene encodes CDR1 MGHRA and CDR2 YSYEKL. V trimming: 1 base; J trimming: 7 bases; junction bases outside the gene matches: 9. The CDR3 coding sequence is TGCGCCAGCAGCCAAGTAGGTCGGGGGGGCAGGAACATTCAGTACTTC. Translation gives CASSQVGRGGRNIQYF.

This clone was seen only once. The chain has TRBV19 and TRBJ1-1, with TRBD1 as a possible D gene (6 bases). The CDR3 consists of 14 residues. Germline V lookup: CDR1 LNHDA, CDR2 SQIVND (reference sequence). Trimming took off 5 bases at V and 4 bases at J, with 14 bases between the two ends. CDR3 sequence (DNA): TGTGCCAGTAGTTATTCGGGGGCGGCCACTGAAGCTTTCTTT. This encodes CASSYSGAATEAFF. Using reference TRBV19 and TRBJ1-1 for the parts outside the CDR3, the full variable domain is DGGITQSPKYLFRKEGQNVTLSCEQNLNHDAMYWYRQDPGQGLRLIYYSQIVNDFQKGDIAEGYSVSREKKESFPLTVTSAQKNPTAFYLCASSYSGAATEAFFGQGTRLTVV.

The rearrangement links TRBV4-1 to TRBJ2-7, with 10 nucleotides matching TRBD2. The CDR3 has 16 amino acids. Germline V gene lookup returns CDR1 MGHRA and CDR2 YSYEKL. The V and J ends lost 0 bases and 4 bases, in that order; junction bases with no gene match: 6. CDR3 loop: CASSQDQTSGEYEQYF. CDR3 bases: TGCGCCAGCAGCCAAGATCAAACTAGCGGGGAGTACGAGCAGTACTTC.

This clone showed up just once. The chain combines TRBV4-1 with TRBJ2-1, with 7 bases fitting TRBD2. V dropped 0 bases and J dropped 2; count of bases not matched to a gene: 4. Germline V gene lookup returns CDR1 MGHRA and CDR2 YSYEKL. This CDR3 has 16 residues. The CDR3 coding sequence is TGCGCCAGCAGCCAAGAGGCGGGAGCCCCCTACAATGAGCAGTTCTTC. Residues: CASSQEAGAPYNEQFF.

Here the CDR3 reads CSVIAGVYNEQFF. CDR3 DNA: TGCAGCGTTATAGCGGGAGTCTATAATGAGCAGTTCTTC. The rearrangement joins TRBV29-1 to TRBJ2-1; 9 positions agree with TRBD2. V shed 5 bases, J shed 7 bases, and the junction held 6 bases outside the gene matches. The length of the CDR3 is 13 residues. CDR1 is SQVTM and CDR2 is ANQGSEA in the germline V gene.

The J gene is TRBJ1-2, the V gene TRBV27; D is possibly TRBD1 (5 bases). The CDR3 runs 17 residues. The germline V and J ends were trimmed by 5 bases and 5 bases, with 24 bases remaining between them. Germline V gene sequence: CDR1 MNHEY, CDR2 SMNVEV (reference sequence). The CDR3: CASSTIFAGTDVYGYTF. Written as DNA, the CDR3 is TGTGCCAGCAGTACCATCTTTGCCGGGACCGATGTTTATGGCTACACCTTC.

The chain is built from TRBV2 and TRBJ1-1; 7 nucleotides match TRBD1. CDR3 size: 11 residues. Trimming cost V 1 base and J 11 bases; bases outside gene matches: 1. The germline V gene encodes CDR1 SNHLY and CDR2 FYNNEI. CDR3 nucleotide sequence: TGTGCCAGCAGTGAAGGAGGGGGCGCTTTCTTT. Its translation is CASSEGGGAFF.

CDR3 nucleotide sequence: TGTGCCAGCACACCCGGTGGGGGGAACCGGGAGCTGTTTTTT. Residues: CASTPGGGNRELFF. The V gene is TRBV5-4, the J gene TRBJ2-2, with D possibly TRBD2 on 6 matching bases. CDR1 and CDR2 from the germline V gene are SGHNT and YYREEE (reference sequence). The CDR3 is made up of 14 amino acids. The germline V and J ends were trimmed by 6 bases and 9 bases, with 18 bases remaining between them. The variable domain in full, with the rest retrieved from reference TRBV5-4 and TRBJ2-2, is ETGVTQSPTHLIKTRGQQVTLRCSSQSGHNTVSWYQQALGQGPQFIFQYYREEENGRGNFPPRFSGLQFPNYSSELNVNALELDDSALYLCASTPGGGNRELFFGEGSRLTVL.

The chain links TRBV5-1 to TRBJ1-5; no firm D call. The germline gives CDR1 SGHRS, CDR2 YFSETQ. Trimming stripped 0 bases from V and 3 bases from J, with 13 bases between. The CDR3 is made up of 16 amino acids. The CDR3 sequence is CASSLVEKSYNQPQHF. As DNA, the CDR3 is TGCGCCAGCAGCTTGGTTGAGAAATCCTACAATCAGCCCCAGCATTTT.

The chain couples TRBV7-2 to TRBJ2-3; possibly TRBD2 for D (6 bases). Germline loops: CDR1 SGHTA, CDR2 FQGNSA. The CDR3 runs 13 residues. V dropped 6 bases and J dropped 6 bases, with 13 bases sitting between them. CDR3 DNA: TGTGCCAGCAGGCAACTAGCCGCCGATACGCAGTATTTT. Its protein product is CASRQLAADTQYF.